Listed here is a single T cell receptor beta chain. The antigen remains unidentified. The read comes to an end 3 residues before the CDR3 does, leaving the germline J gene to fill in the end. The data are from a study of T cells in women clearing cervical HPV infection. Study background: Blood came at first lesion visit for cases, post-clearance for controls. The study, taken as a whole, reports: TRBV6-7 relative abundance averaged 0.11% in cases and 0.15% to 0.2% in controls.

The data were produced by immunoSEQ multiplex PCR, yet TCRdb's version contains in-frame clones alone and is incomplete. The sample is made up of about 24,000 clones, and the top ten hold roughly 5.3% of it. Cervical HPV DNA detected by MY09/MY11 PCR, typed by dot-blot. Germline values: CDR1 SGHRS, CDR2 YFSETQ. After removal of 0 bases from V and 5 bases from J, the junction contained 4 bases not matched to a gene. The CDR3 has 14 amino acids. The V and J genes are TRBV5-1 and TRBJ2-5; TRBD1 aligns across 7 bases. The sequence came from a woman aged 18 to 69 with a cervical HPV16 infection that either progressed to CIN3+ or cleared (not recorded which). The material sequenced was blood buffy coat. The CDR3 DNA, read in part, is TGCGCCAGCAGCTTGGTGGGGGACAGTGAGACC. It encodes CASSLVGDSET. The full CDR3 sequence reads CASSLVGDSETQYF.